The present TCR beta chain was sequenced within a study of T-cell memory formation after mild COVID-19. On the study more broadly: For the most part, TCR clusters were specific to one donor. Study findings and constraints: Clonal second-wave expansions that peaked on day 37 had unconfirmed SARS-CoV-2 specificity. Some SARS-CoV-2-responding clones were already detected in memory before infection.

The TCR alpha and TCR beta cDNA libraries, bearing sample barcodes and UMIs, were generated by 5'RACE using constant-segment primers. MiXCR, applied by TCRdb to the 5' RACE reads, yields one record per CDR3 protein. The repertoire includes roughly 86,000 distinct CDR3 sequences, more than 12% of them detected once, and under 45% sits in the top ten. The CDR3 length is 16 residues. Germline values: CDR1 SEHNR, CDR2 FQNEAQ (reference sequence). Losses at the gene ends were 1 base for V and 5 bases for J; bases not matched to a gene: 4. This clonotype was found many times. As yet, its antigen is unknown.

This sequence originates from a young man who had mild COVID-19 (a few samples of this study predate the infection). Cell type and time point are not known. The V and J genes are TRBV7-9 and TRBJ2-1, with 11 positions matching TRBD1. The sequenced material came from PBMCs or a T cell subset sorted from them (not recorded which). The CDR3 reads CASSLVWTGGHNEQFF. CDR3 nucleotide sequence: TGTGCCAGCAGCTTAGTGTGGACAGGGGGCCACAATGAGCAGTTCTTC.